One and the same sample provided the 21 T cell receptor beta chains below, sequenced in a study of a mutant IDH1 vaccine in newly diagnosed glioma. Profiling relied on immunoSEQ multiplex PCR, and the TCRdb table lists in-frame clones only, not all of them. The profile shows almost 30,000 clones, approximately 86% of them singletons. Time point specified: week 5, during vaccination. The content of each vaccine dose was 300 ug of mutant IDH1 20-mer peptide, and topical imiquimod accompanied it. Which antigens these TCRs recognize remains unknown. Source: peripheral blood mononuclear cells (PBMCs), taken from a glioma patient whose treatment included an IDH1 peptide vaccine. These receptors were obtained from a woman in her forties with glioma. Some clones in this sample may be carry-over from other donors' samples.

This clone showed up just a few times. The chain combines TRBV4-1 with TRBJ2-2, with D perhaps TRBD2 (5 bases). Germline-derived CDR1 and CDR2 are MGHRA and YSYEKL. The CDR3 runs 15 residues. With 7 bases removed from V and 0 bases from J, the gap between germline ends came to 12 bases. The CDR3 DNA sequence: TGCGCCAGCAAAGACCGGGAATCGAACACCGGGGAGCTGTTTTTT. Amino acid sequence: CASKDRESNTGELFF.

CDR3: CASSISGGSGDTQYF. For the CDR3, the DNA is TGTGCCAGCAGCATTAGCGGGGGGTCGGGAGATACGCAGTATTTT. The chain links TRBV7-3 to TRBJ2-3, with 10 bases lining up with TRBD2. Germline V gene sequence: CDR1 SGHTA, CDR2 FQGTGA. The J segment lost 5 bases and the V segment lost 5 bases, leaving 7 bases of the junction unmatched. This CDR3 spans 15 amino acids. The full variable domain, rest sourced from reference TRBV7-3 and TRBJ2-3, is GAGVSQTPSNKVTEKGKYVELRCDPISGHTALYWYRQSLGQGPEFLIYFQGTGAADDSGLPNDRFFAVRPEGSVSTLKIQRTERGDSAVYLCASSISGGSGDTQYFGPGTRLTVL.

The chain uses TRBV5-4 and TRBJ2-5; 7 bases are a match to TRBD1. Trimming cost V 7 bases and J 5 bases; bases outside gene matches: 11. The length of the CDR3 is 14 residues. CDR1 SGHNT and CDR2 YYREEE come from the germline V gene (reference sequence). In nucleotides, the CDR3 is TGTGCCAGCTCCCCGGGACAGCTTCGGGAGACCCAGTACTTC. It codes for CASSPGQLRETQYF.

The chain has TRBV5-1 and TRBJ1-1; D gene unclear. V lost 0 bases and J lost 4, with 10 bases in between. Germline V CDR1 and CDR2: SGHRS, YFSETQ. The CDR3 has 14 amino acids. The CDR3 sequence: CASSLGSAGTEAFF. In DNA form, the CDR3 reads TGCGCCAGCAGCTTGGGGTCAGCGGGCACTGAAGCTTTCTTT.

This clone appeared a single time. The chain recombines TRBV7-9 with TRBJ2-7; a weak D match, TRBD2 (5 bases). Germline values: CDR1 SEHNR, CDR2 FQNEAQ (reference sequence). V lost 5 bases to trimming and J lost 0 bases, with 17 bases between them. This CDR3 region has 16 residues. Written as DNA, the CDR3 is TGTGCCAGCAGCCGAGAGGGCACCGGGGACTCCTACGAGCAGTACTTC. Protein: CASSREGTGDSYEQYF.

The rearrangement uses TRBV7-8 and TRBJ2-7, with D possibly matching TRBD2 (6 bases). Deletions cut 6 bases from V and 1 base from J, with 13 bases between. Germline V lookup: CDR1 SGHVS, CDR2 FQNEAQ. The CDR3 has 14 amino acids. CDR3 protein: CASRYQEGSYEQYF. CDR3 nucleotide sequence: TGTGCCAGCAGGTACCAGGAGGGGTCCTACGAGCAGTACTTC.

The genes are TRBV4-3 and TRBJ1-5; 8 bases are a match to TRBD1. CDR1 is LGHNA, CDR2 YSLEER, per germline. The V gene end was trimmed by 0 bases and the J gene end by 7 bases; junction bases not matched to a gene: 5. This CDR3 spans 15 amino acids. The CDR3, as DNA: TGCGCCAGCAGCCAAGATACCGGGACAGGACAGCCCCAGCATTTT. Its translation is CASSQDTGTGQPQHF.

The CDR3 loop reads CASSEAGTGSSPLHF. CDR3 DNA sequence: TGTGCCAGCAGTGAAGCCGGGACAGGAAGCTCACCCCTCCACTTT. The rearrangement links TRBV6-1 to TRBJ1-6, with 8 positions matching TRBD1. CDR1 is MNHNS and CDR2 is SASEGT in the germline V gene. V trimming: 0 bases; J trimming: 10 bases; junction bases outside the gene matches: 5. The CDR3 contains 15 residues.

The rearrangement joins TRBV7-3 to TRBJ2-3; D is unresolved. Germline CDR1 is SGHTA and CDR2 is FQGTGA. The CDR3 loop spans 12 amino acids. The ends were cut back, 3 bases at V and 9 bases at J, with 10 bases in the middle. DNA of the CDR3: TGTGCCAGCAGCTTGGTTACCGGAACGCAGTATTTT. This translates into CASSLVTGTQYF.

The V call is TRBV7-2, the J call TRBJ2-5, with D perhaps TRBD1 (7 bases). The CDR3 is 15 residues long. Germline values: CDR1 SGHTA, CDR2 FQGNSA. Trimming took 7 bases from V and 2 from J, leaving 17 bases between them. DNA of the CDR3: TGTGCCAGCAACGTTCAGGGGGGATCGCAAGAGACCCAGTACTTC. Encoded protein: CASNVQGGSQETQYF.

The J gene is TRBJ2-7, the V gene TRBV11-2, with D possibly being TRBD1 or TRBD2 (7 bases each). V was trimmed by 4 bases and J by 2 bases, leaving 15 bases between them. The CDR3 has 15 residues. CDR1 is SGHAT and CDR2 is FQNNGV in the germline V gene. This CDR3 reads CASSSGGQGAYEQYF. The CDR3 bases are TGTGCCAGCAGCTCCGGGGGGCAGGGGGCCTACGAGCAGTACTTC.

The gene calls are TRBV14 and TRBJ1-2, with 7 bases matching TRBD1. The V gene end was trimmed by 0 bases and the J gene end by 8 bases; junction bases not matched to a gene: 3. The germline V gene encodes CDR1 SGHDN and CDR2 FVKESK. The CDR3 is 13 amino acids. DNA of the CDR3: TGTGCCAGCAGCCAAGAACAGGGGAGCGGCTACACCTTC. Protein: CASSQEQGSGYTF. Filled out from reference TRBV14 and TRBJ1-2, the complete variable domain reads EAGVTQFPSHSVIEKGQTVTLRCDPISGHDNLYWYRRVMGKEIKFLLHFVKESKQDESGMPNNRFLAERTGGTYSTLKVQPAELEDSGVYFCASSQEQGSGYTFGSGTRLTVV.

V usage is TRBV13 and J usage is TRBJ2-5, with 8 positions matching TRBD1. Germline trimming cut 5 bases from V and 5 bases from J; bases unmatched to any gene: 7. The length of the CDR3 is 14 residues. Germline CDR1 is PRHDT and CDR2 is FYEKMQ (reference sequence). CDR3 nucleotide sequence: TGTGCCAGCAGCAGGACAGGGTGGGGGGAGACCCAGTACTTC. Encoded protein: CASSRTGWGETQYF.

The rearrangement uses TRBV6-1 and TRBJ2-3; possibly TRBD2 for D (6 bases). Looked up from germline, CDR1 is MNHNS and CDR2 is SASEGT. V lost 5 bases and J lost 1, with 10 bases in between. This CDR3 has 14 amino acids. In DNA form, the CDR3 reads TGTGCCAGCAGTCCAACTAGCCGCACAGATACGCAGTATTTT. Protein: CASSPTSRTDTQYF.

The gene calls are TRBV9 and TRBJ2-7, with 9 bases aligning to TRBD1. CDR3 length: 14 amino acids. Germline V lookup: CDR1 SGDLS, CDR2 YYNGEE. Germline trimming cut 2 bases from V and 4 bases from J; bases unmatched to any gene: 4. The chain's CDR3 is CASSVNRGPYEQYF. The CDR3 bases are TGTGCCAGCAGCGTCAACAGGGGGCCATACGAGCAGTACTTC.

The gene calls are TRBV25-1 and TRBJ2-7; TRBD1 is a possible D gene (6 bases). Looked up from germline, CDR1 is MGHDK and CDR2 is SYGVNS. Trimming left V 6 bases short and J 2 bases short, with 20 bases between. This CDR3 has 16 residues. The CDR3 region is CASSTATGTYAYEQYF. In DNA, the CDR3 is TGTGCCAGCAGCACCGCTACCGGGACATACGCCTACGAGCAGTACTTC.

The chain combines TRBV27 with TRBJ1-1; weak D call: TRBD1 (5 bases). CDR1 and CDR2 (germline): MNHEY, SMNVEV (reference sequence). The CDR3 sequence is 16 residues long. Trimming pared 5 bases from V and 8 bases from J, leaving 24 bases between. The CDR3 spells CASSPRDWPHPSEAFF. The CDR3 nucleotides are TGTGCCAGCAGTCCCCGGGACTGGCCGCACCCCTCCGAAGCTTTCTTT.

The chain couples TRBV13 to TRBJ1-6; the D is unclear. This CDR3 contains 18 residues. Looked up from germline, CDR1 is PRHDT and CDR2 is FYEKMQ (reference sequence). Trimming shortened V by 0 bases and J by 8 bases, and 20 bases separated the two germline ends. For the CDR3, the DNA is TGTGCCAGCAGCTTAGGGGAAGCAGATGGATTTAATGATTCACCCCTCCACTTT. This translates into CASSLGEADGFNDSPLHF.

The CDR3 nucleotides read TGTGCCAGCAGCTCTGTCTCGGGGGCAAACTACAATGAGCAGTTCTTC. Residues: CASSSVSGANYNEQFF. The V call is TRBV5-4, the J call TRBJ2-1, with D perhaps matching TRBD1 or TRBD2 (6 bases each). Germline V gene data show CDR1 as SGHNT and CDR2 as YYREEE (reference sequence). V lost 3 bases to trimming and J lost 3 bases, with 16 bases between them. The CDR3 has 16 residues. The complete variable domain, with remaining parts taken from reference TRBV5-4 and TRBJ2-1, reads ETGVTQSPTHLIKTRGQQVTLRCSSQSGHNTVSWYQQALGQGPQFIFQYYREEENGRGNFPPRFSGLQFPNYSSELNVNALELDDSALYLCASSSVSGANYNEQFFGPGTRLTVL.

CDR3 in amino acids: CASSVDGTGELFF. For the CDR3, the DNA is TGTGCCAGCAGCGTAGACGGTACCGGGGAGCTGTTTTTT. This chain connects TRBV9 to TRBJ2-2; D gene ambiguous. V lost 0 bases, J lost 5 bases, and 5 bases lay in between. CDR3 size: 13 residues. Germline CDR1 is SGDLS and CDR2 is YYNGEE.

The gene calls are TRBV6-6 and TRBJ1-5, with unresolved D. V lost 8 bases and J 4 bases, leaving 18 bases between the germline ends. This CDR3 comprises 15 residues. Germline V gene lookup returns CDR1 MNHNY and CDR2 SVGAGI (reference sequence). In DNA form, the CDR3 reads TGTGCCAGCCTCGACTCCACCCGGCAAAATCAGCCCCAGCATTTT. This sequence encodes CASLDSTRQNQPQHF.